This is a list of T cell receptor beta chains from one sample in a study of blood T cell repertoires in COVID-19. Libraries were prepared by immunoSEQ multiplex PCR; TCRdb keeps only in-frame clonotypes and omits some of them. This table holds 67,000 or so clones, roughly 86% found once. Sequencing input: peripheral blood. Source of these receptors: a woman aged 70 to 79 with acute or convalescent COVID-19. Each CDR3 is given with its conserved first and last residue. The D gene is left open where the match is weak. Only part of the rows carry a size: once, few, many, or a class if the clone is expanded.

>-|TRBV19|TRBD1|TRBJ1-1
TGTGCCAGTAGGTCACCCCGGACAGGAGACACTGAAGCTTTCTTT
CASRSPRTGDTEAFF
>once|TRBV3-1/TRBV3-2|-|TRBJ2-3
TGTGCCAGCAGCGCGGCCCTTTCGGATACGCAGTATTTT
CASSAALSDTQYF
>once|TRBV5-1|-|TRBJ1-2
TGCGCCAGCAGCTTGGCCGGGGGGCAAAGTGGCTACACCTTC
CASSLAGGQSGYTF
>once|TRBV12-3/TRBV12-4|-|TRBJ2-5
TGTGCCAGCAGCCCTAAAGAGCCCGAGACCCAGTACTTC
CASSPKEPETQYF
>-|TRBV27|-|TRBJ2-3
TGTGCCAGCAGCCACCTACTAGGGCCTAGCACAGATACGCAGTATTTT
CASSHLLGPSTDTQYF
>-|TRBV5-1|TRBD1|TRBJ2-3
TGCGCCAGCAGCTGGTCCCCGGGACAGGGAGAAGATACGCAGTATTTT
CASSWSPGQGEDTQYF
>-|TRBV5-6|-|TRBJ1-4
TGTGCCAGCAGCACTGGGGCTCCAAAGGAAAAACTGTTTTTT
CASSTGAPKEKLFF
>-|TRBV3-1/TRBV3-2|TRBD1|TRBJ2-7
TGTGCCAGCAGCCAAGGGACAGGGACCTACGAGCAGTACTTC
CASSQGTGTYEQYF
>-|TRBV2|-|TRBJ2-7
TGTGCCAGCGCACCGGGTACAACCTACGAGCAGTACTTC
CASAPGTTYEQYF
>-|TRBV3-1/TRBV3-2|-|TRBJ2-6
TGTGCCAGCAGCCCAACTAGTTCTGGGGCCAACGTCCTGACTTTC
CASSPTSSGANVLTF
>-|TRBV9|TRBD2|TRBJ2-2
TGTGCCAGCAGCGCCTCTCCTAGCGGTAACACCGGGGAGCTGTTTTTT
CASSASPSGNTGELFF
>-|TRBV24-1|-|TRBJ2-7
TGTGCCACCAGTGATGGTGGGAGGACTGATCGATACGAGCAGTACTTC
CATSDGGRTDRYEQYF
>once|TRBV20-1|TRBD1|TRBJ2-5
TGCAGTGCTAGTCCGACAGGGCTAAGGGAGACCCAGTACTTC
CSASPTGLRETQYF
>-|TRBV19|-|TRBJ2-7
TGTGCCAGTAGTATGGGTCCCAATGGCGGGGAGAACTACGAGCAGTACTTC
CASSMGPNGGENYEQYF
>few|TRBV5-1|TRBD1|TRBJ1-4
TGCGCCAGCAGCTTTGACAGGGGATTTGAAAAACTGTTTTTT
CASSFDRGFEKLFF
>few|TRBV6-2/TRBV6-3|TRBD2|TRBJ2-2
TGTGCCAGCAGTCGACTAGCGGGGGACGGCGGGGAGCTGTTTTTT
CASSRLAGDGGELFF
>few|TRBV7-9|TRBD1|TRBJ2-4
TGTGCCAGCAGCTGGGGGACAGGTTCCGCCAAAAACATTCAGTACTTC
CASSWGTGSAKNIQYF
>-|TRBV9|TRBD1|TRBJ1-1
TGTGCCAGCAGCAGGACAGGGGGGAACACTGAAGCTTTCTTT
CASSRTGGNTEAFF
>-|TRBV7-2|TRBD2|TRBJ2-3
TGTGCCAGCAGCTTAGTCCGCGGGGGATTCGCCACAGATACGCAGTATTTT
CASSLVRGGFATDTQYF
>-|TRBV30|-|TRBJ1-2
TGTGCCTGGAGTGTAGGGGCTGGGGTTCTCTACACCTTC
CAWSVGAGVLYTF
>-|TRBV6-1|-|TRBJ1-3
TGTGCCAGCAGTGAAGCCTTAGGAGCGGGAAACACCATATATTTT
CASSEALGAGNTIYF
>few|TRBV6-5|TRBD2|TRBJ2-7
TGTGCAACTCTAGCGGGCACCTCCTACGAGCAGTACTTC
CATLAGTSYEQYF
>-|TRBV4-3|-|TRBJ1-5
TGCGCCAGCAGCCAAGATAGAGAGAGTCAGCCCCAGCATTTT
CASSQDRESQPQHF
>-|TRBV15|-|TRBJ1-3
TGTGCCACCAGCAGGAGCGCCGGCTCTGGAAACACCATATATTTT
CATSRSAGSGNTIYF
>-|TRBV2|-|TRBJ1-1
TGTGCCAGCTCGTCAGGGATCGGTGAAGCTTTCTTT
CASSSGIGEAFF
>-|TRBV4-2|-|TRBJ1-4
TGTGCCAGCAGCGGAGTAATTAATGAAAAACTGTTTTTT
CASSGVINEKLFF
>once|TRBV30|-|TRBJ2-5
TGTGCCTGGCAGGGCATGCCAGAGACCCAGTACTTC
CAWQGMPETQYF
>-|TRBV5-1|-|TRBJ2-5
TGCGCCAGCAGCCAACTTCTCACGGGGGATGGAGGGGAGACCCAGTACTTC
CASSQLLTGDGGETQYF
>-|TRBV2|TRBD2|TRBJ2-2
TGTGCCAGCAGTGAATTGGGACTAGCAGTAACCGGGGAGCTGTTTTTT
CASSELGLAVTGELFF
>-|TRBV19|TRBD1|TRBJ1-1
TGTGCCAGTAGTATAAGGGACAGGACCGCTGAAGCTTTCTTT
CASSIRDRTAEAFF
>-|TRBV7-2|TRBD2|TRBJ2-7
TGTGCCAGCAGCTTAAGCGGGGGCCGATACGAGCAGTACTTC
CASSLSGGRYEQYF
>-|TRBV19|-|TRBJ2-7
TGTGCCAGTAGAGGCGGACTTTCCTACGAGCAGTACTTC
CASRGGLSYEQYF
>-|TRBV28|-|TRBJ2-6
TGTGCCAGCAGTTTATCCCGAGGGAGGAACGTCCTGACTTTC
CASSLSRGRNVLTF